In this sample, the clone carrying this T cell receptor beta chain turned up a few times. This sample stems from a study of blood T cells in healthy people across ages. Germline values: CDR1 MNHEY, CDR2 SMNVEV (reference sequence). V was pared by 10 bases and J by 4 bases, with 17 bases between. This CDR3 is 13 amino acids long. The authors isolated at least 6.5 million PBMCs per sample. Next came a second PCR, run for about 7 to 12 cycles, which used a sample-barcoded 5' primer along with a J-beta primer mix. One entry per CDR3 protein results from TCRdb running MiXCR on the 5' RACE reads. The table records 780,000 or so distinct CDR3 sequences, 20% to 30% of them present only once. The same sample was also used in a study of T cells of mothers and their children.

The sequencing input was blood. V is TRBV27 and J is TRBJ2-7; D is ambiguous. The clonotype was recovered from a boy between 10 and 17 years old in good health. CDR3 sequence reads: CANSPRVSYEQYF. As DNA, the CDR3 is TGTGCCAACAGCCCTAGGGTATCTTACGAGCAGTACTTC.